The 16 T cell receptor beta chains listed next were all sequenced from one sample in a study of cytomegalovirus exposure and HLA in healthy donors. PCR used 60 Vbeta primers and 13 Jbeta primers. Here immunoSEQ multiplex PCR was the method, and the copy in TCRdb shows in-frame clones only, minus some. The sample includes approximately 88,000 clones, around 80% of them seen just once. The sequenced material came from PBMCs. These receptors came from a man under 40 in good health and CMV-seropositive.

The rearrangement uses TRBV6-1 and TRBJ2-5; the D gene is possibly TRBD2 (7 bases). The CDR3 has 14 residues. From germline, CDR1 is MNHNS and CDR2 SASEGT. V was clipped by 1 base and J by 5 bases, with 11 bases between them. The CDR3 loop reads CASSEGGGHETQYF. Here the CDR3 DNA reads TGTGCCAGCAGTGAAGGCGGGGGCCATGAGACCCAGTACTTC.

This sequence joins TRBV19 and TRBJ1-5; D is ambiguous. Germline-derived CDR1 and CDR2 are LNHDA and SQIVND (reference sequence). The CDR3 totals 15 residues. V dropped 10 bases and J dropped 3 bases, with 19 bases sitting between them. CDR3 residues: CATLDFPSDNQPQHF. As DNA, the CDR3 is TGTGCCACTCTGGACTTCCCATCTGACAATCAGCCCCAGCATTTT.

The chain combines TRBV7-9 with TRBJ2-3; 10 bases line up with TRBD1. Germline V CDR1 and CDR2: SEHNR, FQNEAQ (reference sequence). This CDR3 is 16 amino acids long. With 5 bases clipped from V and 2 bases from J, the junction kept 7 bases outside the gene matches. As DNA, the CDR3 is TGTGCCAGCAGCCCCCGGACAGGGGGAAACACAGATACGCAGTATTTT. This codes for CASSPRTGGNTDTQYF.

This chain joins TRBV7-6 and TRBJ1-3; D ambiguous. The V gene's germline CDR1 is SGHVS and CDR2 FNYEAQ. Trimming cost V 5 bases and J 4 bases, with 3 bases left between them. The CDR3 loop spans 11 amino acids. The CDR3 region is CASSQGNTIYF. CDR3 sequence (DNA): TGTGCCAGCAGCCAAGGAAACACCATATATTTT.

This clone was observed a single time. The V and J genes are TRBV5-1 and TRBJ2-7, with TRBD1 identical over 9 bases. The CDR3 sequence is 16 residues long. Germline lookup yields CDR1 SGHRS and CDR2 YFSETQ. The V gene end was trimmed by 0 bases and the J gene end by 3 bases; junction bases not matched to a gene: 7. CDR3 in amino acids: CASSLAGQGEGYEQYV. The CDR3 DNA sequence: TGCGCCAGCAGCTTGGCGGGACAGGGAGAGGGCTACGAGCAGTACGTC.

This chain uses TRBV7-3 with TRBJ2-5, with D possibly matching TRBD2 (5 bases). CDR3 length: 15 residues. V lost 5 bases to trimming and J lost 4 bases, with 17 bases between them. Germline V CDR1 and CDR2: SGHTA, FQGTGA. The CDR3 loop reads CASSLGDRPPETQYF. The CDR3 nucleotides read TGTGCCAGCAGCCTCGGGGATCGCCCTCCAGAGACCCAGTACTTC.

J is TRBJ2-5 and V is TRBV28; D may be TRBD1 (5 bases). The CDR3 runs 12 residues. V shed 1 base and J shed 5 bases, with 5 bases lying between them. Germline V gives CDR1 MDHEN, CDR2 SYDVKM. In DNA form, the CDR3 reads TGTGCCAGCAGTTTATCAGGGGAGACCCAGTACTTC. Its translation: CASSLSGETQYF.

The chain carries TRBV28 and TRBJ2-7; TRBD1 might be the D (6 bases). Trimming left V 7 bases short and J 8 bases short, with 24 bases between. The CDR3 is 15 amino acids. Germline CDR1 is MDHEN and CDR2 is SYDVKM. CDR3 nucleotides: TGTGCCAGCACACCTGCCCAGGGGTACACTACGAAGCAGTACTTC. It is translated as CASTPAQGYTTKQYF.

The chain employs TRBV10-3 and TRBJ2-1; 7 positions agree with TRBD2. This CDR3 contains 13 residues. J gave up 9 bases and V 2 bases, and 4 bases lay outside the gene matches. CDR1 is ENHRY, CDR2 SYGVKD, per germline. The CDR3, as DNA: TGTGCCATCAGTGAGCGGGCTAGCGGTGAGCAGTTCTTC. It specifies CAISERASGEQFF.

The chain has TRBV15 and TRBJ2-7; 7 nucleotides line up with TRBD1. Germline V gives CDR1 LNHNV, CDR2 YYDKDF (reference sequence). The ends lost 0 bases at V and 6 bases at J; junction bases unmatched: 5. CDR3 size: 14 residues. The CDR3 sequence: CATSRERQGVEQYF. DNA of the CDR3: TGTGCCACCAGCAGAGAAAGGCAGGGGGTCGAGCAGTACTTC.

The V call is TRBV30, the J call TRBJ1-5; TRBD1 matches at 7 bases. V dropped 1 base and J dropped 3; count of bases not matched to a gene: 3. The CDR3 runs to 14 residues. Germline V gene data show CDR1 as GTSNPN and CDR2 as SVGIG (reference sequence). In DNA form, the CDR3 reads TGTGCCTGGAGTGGGGACAGCCACAATCAGCCCCAGCATTTT. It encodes CAWSGDSHNQPQHF.

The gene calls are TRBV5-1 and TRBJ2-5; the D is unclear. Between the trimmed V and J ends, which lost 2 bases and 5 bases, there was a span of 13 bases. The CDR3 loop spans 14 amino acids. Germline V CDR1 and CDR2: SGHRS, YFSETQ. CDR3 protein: CASSFPERKETQYF. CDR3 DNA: TGCGCCAGCAGCTTCCCAGAGAGGAAGGAGACCCAGTACTTC.

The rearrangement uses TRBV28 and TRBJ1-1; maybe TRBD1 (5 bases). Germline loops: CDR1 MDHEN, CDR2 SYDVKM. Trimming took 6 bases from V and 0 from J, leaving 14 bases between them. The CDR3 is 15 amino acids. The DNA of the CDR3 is TGTGCCAGCAGGACCCAGGAGGGGATGAACACTGAAGCTTTCTTT. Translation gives CASRTQEGMNTEAFF.

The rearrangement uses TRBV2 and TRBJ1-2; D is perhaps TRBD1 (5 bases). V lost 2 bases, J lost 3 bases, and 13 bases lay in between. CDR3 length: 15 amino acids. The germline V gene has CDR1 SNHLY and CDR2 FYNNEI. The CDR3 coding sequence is TGTGCCAGCAGTGAATTGCGGGGCGTCTACTATGGCTACACCTTC. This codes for CASSELRGVYYGYTF. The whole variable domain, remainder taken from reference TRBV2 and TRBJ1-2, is EPEVTQTPSHQVTQMGQEVILRCVPISNHLYFYWYRQILGQKVEFLVSFYNNEISEKSEIFDDQFSVERPDGSNFTLKIRSTKLEDSAMYFCASSELRGVYYGYTFGSGTRLTVV.

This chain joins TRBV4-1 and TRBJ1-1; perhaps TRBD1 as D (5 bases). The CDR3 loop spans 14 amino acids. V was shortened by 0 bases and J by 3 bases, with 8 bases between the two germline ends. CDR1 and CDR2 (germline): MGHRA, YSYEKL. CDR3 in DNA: TGCGCCAGCAGCCAAGATGGGGGGGACACTGAAGCTTTCTTT. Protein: CASSQDGGDTEAFF.

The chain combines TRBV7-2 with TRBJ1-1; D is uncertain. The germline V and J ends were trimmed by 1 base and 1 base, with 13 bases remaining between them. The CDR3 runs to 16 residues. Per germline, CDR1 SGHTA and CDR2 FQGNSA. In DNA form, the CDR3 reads TGTGCCAGCAGCTTAGATGGCGCGGGAGCGAACACTGAAGCTTTCTTT. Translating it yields CASSLDGAGANTEAFF. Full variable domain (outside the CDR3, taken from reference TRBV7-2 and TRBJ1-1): GAGVSQSPSNKVTEKGKDVELRCDPISGHTALYWYRQSLGQGLEFLIYFQGNSAPDKSGLPSDRFSAERTGGSVSTLTIQRTQQEDSAVYLCASSLDGAGANTEAFFGQGTRLTVV.